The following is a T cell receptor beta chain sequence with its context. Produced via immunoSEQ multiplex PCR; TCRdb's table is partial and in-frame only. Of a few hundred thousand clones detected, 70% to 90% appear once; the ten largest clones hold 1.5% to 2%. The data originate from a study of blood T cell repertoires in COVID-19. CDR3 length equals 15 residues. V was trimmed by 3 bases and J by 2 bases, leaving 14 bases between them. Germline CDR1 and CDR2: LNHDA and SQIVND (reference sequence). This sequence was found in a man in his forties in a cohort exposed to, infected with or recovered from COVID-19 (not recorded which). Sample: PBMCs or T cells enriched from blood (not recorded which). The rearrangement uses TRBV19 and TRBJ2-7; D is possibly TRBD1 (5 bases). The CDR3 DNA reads TGTGCCAGTAGTATTCACCCAGGGATCCCCTACGAGCAGTACTTC. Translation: CASSIHPGIPYEQYF.